Following are 8 T cell receptor beta chains from one sample sequenced in a study of T cells in Graves' hyperthyroidism and ophthalmopathy. Regions amplified from RNA transcripts were the TCR beta CDR3 regions. The HTBI primer set drove a first-round RT-PCR of the TCR CDR3. MiXCR, run by TCRdb on the multiplex PCR reads, gives a single entry per CDR3 protein. The data hold hundreds of thousands of distinct CDR3 sequences, with less than 30% observed a single time. What was sequenced was blood. The receptors derive from a man aged 35 to 55 with Graves' hyperthyroidism that later progressed to Graves' ophthalmopathy.

This clonotype was detected many times. The chain carries TRBV20-1 and TRBJ1-5; D perhaps matches TRBD1 (5 bases). The germline V gene encodes CDR1 DFQATT and CDR2 SNEGSKA (reference sequence). Trimming shortened V by 5 bases and J by 2 bases, and 13 bases separated the two germline ends. This CDR3 is 14 amino acids long. CDR3: CSAYHGGRNQPQHF. The CDR3 nucleotides are TGCAGTGCTTACCATGGGGGACGCAATCAGCCCCAGCATTTT.

This chain joins TRBV10-3 and TRBJ1-6, with D unresolved. The germline gives CDR1 ENHRY, CDR2 SYGVKD. V was shortened by 8 bases and J by 10 bases, with 12 bases between the two germline ends. CDR3 length: 12 residues. This chain's CDR3 is CAIRLPGSPLHF. In DNA, the CDR3 is TGTGCCATCCGGCTCCCGGGATCACCCCTCCACTTT.

Many counts were recorded for this clonotype. The CDR3 DNA is TGTGCCAGCAGTCAGGAAGTTGTATACGAGCAGTACTTC. Its translation is CASSQEVVYEQYF. V gene TRBV28 combines with J gene TRBJ2-7; D ambiguous. This CDR3 spans 13 amino acids. CDR1 MDHEN and CDR2 SYDVKM come from the germline V gene. V lost 5 bases to trimming and J lost 4 bases, with 12 bases between them.

This clonotype was seen ten or more times. The CDR3 nucleotides are TGTGCCAGCAGCTTGGACCAAACGGGGACCCAGTACTTC. Protein product: CASSLDQTGTQYF. V usage is TRBV11-2 and J usage is TRBJ2-5; D unclear. This CDR3 has 13 amino acids. From germline, CDR1 is SGHAT and CDR2 FQNNGV. V lost 3 bases, J lost 7 bases, and 12 bases lay in between.

This clonotype was recorded many times. The CDR3 nucleotides are TGTGCCATCAGTGAGGACGGGAACGAGCAGTACTTC. It encodes CAISEDGNEQYF. This rearrangement joins TRBV10-3 to TRBJ2-7; maybe TRBD2 (5 bases). V was clipped by 2 bases and J by 5 bases, with 7 bases between them. The CDR3 is 12 amino acids. The germline V gene encodes CDR1 ENHRY and CDR2 SYGVKD.

V usage is TRBV6-2 or TRBV6-3 and J usage is TRBJ2-2; no reliable D call. CDR1 is MNHEY, CDR2 SVGEGT, per germline. Trimming left V 4 bases short and J 6 bases short, with 12 bases between. This CDR3 contains 14 residues. CDR3: CASSLVREAGELFF. In DNA form, the CDR3 reads TGTGCCAGCAGTTTGGTTAGGGAAGCCGGGGAGCTGTTTTTT.

This clonotype has more than one count but fewer than ten. The chain joins TRBV11-2 to TRBJ2-5, with TRBD2 matching over 8 bases. V lost 6 bases and J lost 2; bases outside the gene matches: 5. The germline V gene has CDR1 SGHAT and CDR2 FQNNGV. The CDR3 length is 14 residues. CDR3 sequence reads: CASRRGGAQETQYF. The CDR3 bases are TGTGCCAGCAGACGGGGGGGGGCGCAAGAGACCCAGTACTTC.

The rearrangement uses TRBV29-1 and TRBJ2-7; D gene ambiguous. Germline loops: CDR1 SQVTM, CDR2 ANQGSEA. The CDR3 covers 16 residues. Trimming removed 1 base from V and 3 bases from J, with 19 bases in between. As DNA, the CDR3 is TGCAGCGTTGAAGTTCGGGCAGTTGTTGGGCTCTACGAGCAGTACTTC. It yields the protein CSVEVRAVVGLYEQYF.